These T cell receptor beta chains were read from a single sample in a study of OX40 agonist ivuxolimab in advanced cancers. The assay was immunoSEQ multiplex PCR, and TCRdb's table has in-frame clones only and misses some. The sample consists of about 92,000 clones, 91% of them appearing once. The sample consisted of CD4+ or CD8+ T cells sorted from blood, taken in a trial of the OX40 agonist ivuxolimab. The receptors were gathered from an adult with an advanced solid tumor such as melanoma, head and neck, liver or kidney cancer. The CDR3 runs from the conserved cysteine through the conserved F or W. Each record gives: J gene, V gene, clone size, CDR3 length, D gene, CDR3 protein, CDR3 DNA. The D gene is left open where the match is weak. Not all rows give a size; the values are once, few, many and, for expanded clones, a class.

>TRBJ1-2|TRBV18|.|13|.
CASSPPGDYGYTF
TGTGCCAGCTCACCACCAGGGGACTATGGCTACACCTTC
>TRBJ1-2|TRBV6-6|.|13|.
CASSYVKIYGYTF
TGTGCCAGCAGTTACGTAAAGATATATGGCTACACCTTC
>TRBJ2-7|TRBV14|.|14|.
CARSIAYTSYEQYF
TGTGCCAGGTCGATTGCGTATACCTCCTACGAGCAGTACTTC
>TRBJ2-5|TRBV5-1|.|14|.
CASSPATFGETQYF
TGCGCCAGCAGCCCAGCTACGTTTGGGGAGACCCAGTACTTC
>TRBJ2-3|TRBV7-9|.|16|TRBD2
CASSLGLAGGPDTQYF
TGTGCCAGCAGCTTAGGACTAGCGGGAGGGCCGGATACGCAGTATTTT
>TRBJ1-2|TRBV7-2|.|13|.
CASSLGSQYGYTF
TGTGCCAGCAGCTTAGGAAGTCAGTATGGCTACACCTTC
>TRBJ2-1|TRBV19|once|18|.
CASSMEGPGRAPYNEQFF
TGTGCCAGTAGTATGGAGGGACCGGGCAGGGCTCCCTACAATGAGCAGTTCTTC
>TRBJ2-7|TRBV2|.|14|.
CASSEVRLPYEQYF
TGTGCCAGCAGTGAAGTTCGCCTACCCTACGAGCAGTACTTC
>TRBJ1-1|TRBV7-2|once|15|.
CASSLGPATNTEAFF
TGTGCCAGCAGCTTAGGACCAGCGACGAACACTGAAGCTTTCTTT
>TRBJ1-4|TRBV7-2|.|13|.
CASSLEVWEKLFF
TGTGCCAGCAGCTTAGAGGTGTGGGAAAAACTGTTTTTT
>TRBJ2-3|TRBV7-3|.|15|TRBD2
CASSSRSGSGDTQYF
TGTGCCAGCAGCTCCCGCAGCGGGAGTGGCGATACGCAGTATTTT
>TRBJ2-1|TRBV6-1|.|15|TRBD2
CASRTGTSGSNEQFF
TGTGCCAGCCGAACCGGGACTAGCGGGAGTAATGAGCAGTTCTTC
>TRBJ2-7|TRBV5-1|.|14|TRBD1
CASSFGTGTHEQYF
TGCGCCAGCAGCTTTGGGACAGGGACCCACGAGCAGTACTTC
>TRBJ2-7|TRBV9|.|13|.
CASSVVGGYEQYF
TGTGCCAGCAGCGTAGTAGGAGGCTACGAGCAGTACTTC
>TRBJ2-3|TRBV28|.|15|TRBD2
CASSSTRRLAGTQYF
TGTGCCAGCAGTTCCACCCGGAGACTAGCGGGTACGCAGTATTTT
>TRBJ2-3|TRBV10-3|.|14|.
CAISDRPGADTQYF
TGTGCCATCAGTGACCGCCCGGGGGCAGATACGCAGTATTTT
>TRBJ2-3|TRBV5-4|once|13|.
CASSLGKVNTQYF
TGTGCCAGCAGCTTGGGGAAGGTAAATACGCAGTATTTT
>TRBJ1-1|TRBV30|.|13|TRBD1
CAIPTGGRTEAFF
TGTGCCATACCGACAGGGGGCCGGACTGAAGCTTTCTTT
>TRBJ1-1|TRBV28|.|14|.
CASSLTAGGTEAFF
TGTGCCAGCAGTTTAACAGCCGGGGGCACTGAAGCTTTCTTT